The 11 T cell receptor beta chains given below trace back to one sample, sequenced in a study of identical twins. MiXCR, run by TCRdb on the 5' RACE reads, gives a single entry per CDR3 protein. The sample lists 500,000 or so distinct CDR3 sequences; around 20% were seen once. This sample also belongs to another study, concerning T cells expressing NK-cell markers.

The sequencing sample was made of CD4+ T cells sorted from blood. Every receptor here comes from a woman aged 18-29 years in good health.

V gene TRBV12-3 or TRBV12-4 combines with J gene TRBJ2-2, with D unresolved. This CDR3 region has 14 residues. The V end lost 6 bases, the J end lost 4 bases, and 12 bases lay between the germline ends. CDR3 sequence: CASSLIWATGELFF. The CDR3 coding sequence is TGTGCCAGCAGCCTTATATGGGCCACCGGGGAGCTGTTTTTT.

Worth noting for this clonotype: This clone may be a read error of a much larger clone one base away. The CDR3, as DNA: TGTGCCATCAGTGGCAACTACGAGCAGTACTTC. As protein: CAISGNYEQYF. The rearrangement uses TRBV10-3 and TRBJ2-7; D is unclear. This CDR3 has 11 residues. V was trimmed by 4 bases and J by 3 bases, leaving 4 bases between them. Germline CDR1 reads ENHRY; CDR2 reads SYGVKD.

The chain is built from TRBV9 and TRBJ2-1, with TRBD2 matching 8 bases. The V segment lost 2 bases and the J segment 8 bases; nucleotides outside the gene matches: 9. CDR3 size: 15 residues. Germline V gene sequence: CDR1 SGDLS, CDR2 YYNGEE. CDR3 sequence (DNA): TGTGCCAGCAGCGTGGGAACCGGGACTAGAGATGAGCAGTTCTTC. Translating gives CASSVGTGTRDEQFF.

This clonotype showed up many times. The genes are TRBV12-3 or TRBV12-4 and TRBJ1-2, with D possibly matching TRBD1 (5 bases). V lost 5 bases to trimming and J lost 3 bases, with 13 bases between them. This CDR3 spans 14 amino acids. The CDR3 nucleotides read TGTGCCAGCAGTCGCCAGGGAGGAGACTATGGCTACACCTTC. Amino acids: CASSRQGGDYGYTF.

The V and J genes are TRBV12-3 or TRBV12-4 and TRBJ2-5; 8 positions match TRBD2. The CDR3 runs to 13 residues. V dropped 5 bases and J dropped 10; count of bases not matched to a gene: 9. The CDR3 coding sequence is TGTGCCAGCAGTCCGGGGGGGGGTAGGATCCAGTACTTC. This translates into CASSPGGGRIQYF.

The DNA of the CDR3 is TGCAGTGCTAGAGACGGACAGGGGCTCAATCAGCCCCAGCATTTT. Translating gives CSARDGQGLNQPQHF. V gene TRBV20-1 combines with J gene TRBJ1-5, with 9 positions matching TRBD1. J gave up 3 bases and V 0 bases, and 3 bases lay outside the gene matches. This CDR3 has 15 residues. Germline lookup yields CDR1 DFQATT and CDR2 SNEGSKA (reference sequence).

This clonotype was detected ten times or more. Here the CDR3 DNA reads TGTGCCAGCAGTATTACAGGGGGAGCTTTCTTT. Its translation: CASSITGGAFF. This chain connects TRBV6-5 to TRBJ1-1; the match to TRBD1 covers 8 bases. CDR3 length: 11 residues. Per the germline V gene, CDR1 is MNHEY and CDR2 is SVGAGI. Losses at the gene ends were 5 bases for V and 10 bases for J; bases not matched to a gene: 3.

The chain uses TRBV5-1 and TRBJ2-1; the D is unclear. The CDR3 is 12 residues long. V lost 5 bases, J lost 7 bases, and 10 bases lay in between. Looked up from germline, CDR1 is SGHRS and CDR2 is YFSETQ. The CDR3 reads CASSEIRNEQFF. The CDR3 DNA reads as TGCGCCAGCAGTGAGATTCGGAATGAGCAGTTCTTC.

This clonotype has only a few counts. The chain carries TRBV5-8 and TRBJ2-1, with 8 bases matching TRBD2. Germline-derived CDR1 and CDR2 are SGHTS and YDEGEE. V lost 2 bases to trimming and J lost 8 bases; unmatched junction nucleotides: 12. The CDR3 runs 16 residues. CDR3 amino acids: CASSLSLTPGRDEQFF. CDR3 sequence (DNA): TGTGCCAGCAGCTTAAGTCTTACGCCCGGGAGGGATGAGCAGTTCTTC.

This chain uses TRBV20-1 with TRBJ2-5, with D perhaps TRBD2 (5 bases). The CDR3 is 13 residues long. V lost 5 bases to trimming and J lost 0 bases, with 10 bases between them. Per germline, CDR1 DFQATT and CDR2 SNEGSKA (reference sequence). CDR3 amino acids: CSAGSEDQETQYF. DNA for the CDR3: TGCAGTGCTGGCTCGGAGGACCAAGAGACCCAGTACTTC.

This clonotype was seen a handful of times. The CDR3 spells CSARDPLAGGNPYEQYF. The CDR3 DNA reads as TGCAGTGCTAGAGATCCCCTAGCGGGAGGTAACCCCTACGAGCAGTACTTC. The rearrangement uses TRBV20-1 and TRBJ2-7; 11 bases align to TRBD2. The CDR3 contains 17 residues. From germline, CDR1 is DFQATT and CDR2 SNEGSKA (reference sequence). V dropped 0 bases and J dropped 2; count of bases not matched to a gene: 9.